The rows below give T cell receptor delta chains drawn from one sample of a study of gamma-delta chains in newborns, infants, children. TCRdb called clones anew from the reads with CATT. This sample carries 3,900 or so delta-chain clones, roughly 35% of them seen once, and the ten largest clones take 14%. Material for sequencing was blood. The receptors were gathered from a child who received the measles vaccine. The CDR3 runs from the conserved cysteine through the conserved F or W. The order of the fields is V gene, clone size, J gene, CDR3 protein. Only some rows state a clone size, as once, few, many or a class for expanded clones.

v_gene: TRDV2; abundance: .; j_gene: TRDJ1; CDR3aa: CACVPSDTSTDKLIF
v_gene: TRDV3; abundance: .; j_gene: TRDJ1; CDR3aa: CAHRVGGPCTDKLIF
v_gene: TRDV3; abundance: .; j_gene: TRDJ1; CDR3aa: CAFPGGPIEEYTDKLIF
v_gene: TRDV1; abundance: few; j_gene: TRDJ1; CDR3aa: CALGNGGLYRTDSLYRTDKLIF
v_gene: TRDV1; abundance: .; j_gene: TRDJ1; CDR3aa: CALGEHPLGPYWGIRGTDKLIF
v_gene: TRDV3; abundance: .; j_gene: TRDJ1; CDR3aa: CAFSSYRRKKGSLLGQRDKLIF
v_gene: TRDV2; abundance: medium-sized; j_gene: TRDJ3; CDR3aa: CACDTAGGVSWDTRQMFF
v_gene: TRDV1; abundance: .; j_gene: TRDJ1; CDR3aa: CALGEGALGPSGGGLGDSYKLIF
v_gene: TRDV1; abundance: .; j_gene: TRDJ1; CDR3aa: CALGEPITFFPTGGYGGLIF
v_gene: TRDV1; abundance: .; j_gene: TRDJ1; CDR3aa: CALGGSLRGNFLRRGDDTDKLIF
v_gene: TRDV1; abundance: .; j_gene: TRDJ1; CDR3aa: CALGELQSDWRKFAKLIF
v_gene: TRDV1; abundance: .; j_gene: TRDJ1; CDR3aa: CALGERYVSGPLPLGDKLIF
v_gene: TRDV1; abundance: .; j_gene: TRDJ1; CDR3aa: CALGELKLGARRTDKLIF
v_gene: TRDV1; abundance: once; j_gene: TRDJ1; CDR3aa: CALGELSYDWGIRYYTDKLIF